Shown below are 11 T cell receptor beta chains from a single sample sequenced in a study of a mutant IDH1 vaccine in newly diagnosed glioma. Sequenced by immunoSEQ multiplex PCR; TCRdb stores in-frame clones only, minus some. The sample contains 75,000 to 100,000 clones, more than 65% of which appear only once. Time point given: baseline, week 1 (first vaccination visit). Treatment here: pre-vaccination baseline after standard-of-care therapy. The sequenced sample was PBMCs, obtained from a glioma patient treated with radiotherapy, temozolomide or both. The receptors were gathered from a man aged 35-49 years with glioma. Some clones in this sample may be carry-over from other donors' samples.

The chain couples TRBV6-5 to TRBJ2-2; D perhaps matches TRBD2 (6 bases). The CDR3 is 14 amino acids. V dropped 7 bases and J dropped 5 bases, with 14 bases sitting between them. CDR1 is MNHEY and CDR2 is SVGAGI in the germline V gene. This chain's CDR3 is CASTPGRGTGELFF. The CDR3, as DNA: TGTGCCAGCACCCCGGGACGGGGGACCGGGGAGCTGTTTTTT.

This clone is a singleton in its sample. The gene calls are TRBV30 and TRBJ1-1, with D hard to call. The CDR3 is 16 amino acids. V lost 0 bases to trimming and J lost 0 bases, with 14 bases between them. CDR1 GTSNPN and CDR2 SVGIG come from the germline V gene (reference sequence). DNA for the CDR3: TGTGCCTGGAGTGTAGGATTGACCACCATGAACACTGAAGCTTTCTTT. This sequence encodes CAWSVGLTTMNTEAFF.

The rearrangement joins TRBV7-4 to TRBJ1-5, with D unclear. The CDR3 contains 13 residues. V gave up 4 bases and J gave up 7 bases, with 11 bases separating them. Looked up from germline, CDR1 is SGHVT and CDR2 is SQSDAQ. CDR3 coding DNA: TGTGCCAGCAGCTCCTGGGTACGGCAGCCCCAGCATTTT. Its protein is CASSSWVRQPQHF. Full variable domain (rest looked up from reference TRBV7-4 and TRBJ1-5): GAGVSQSPRYKVAKRGRDVALRCDSISGHVTLYWYRQTLGQGSEVLTYSQSDAQRDKSGRPSGRFSAERPERSVSTLKIQRTEQGDSAVYLCASSSWVRQPQHFGDGTRLSIL.

This chain uses TRBV7-6 with TRBJ1-2; tentative D call: TRBD1 (5 bases). Germline V CDR1 and CDR2: SGHVS, FNYEAQ. The CDR3 contains 17 residues. Trimming removed 1 base from V and 3 bases from J, with 18 bases in between. CDR3 loop: CASSLGQGSPGDYGYTF. DNA of the CDR3: TGTGCCAGCAGCTTAGGGCAGGGTAGTCCTGGTGACTATGGCTACACCTTC.

V gene TRBV27 combines with J gene TRBJ1-2, with a tentative D call TRBD1 (6 bases). Trimming cost V 5 bases and J 3 bases, with 10 bases left between them. Germline CDR1 MNHEY, CDR2 SMNVEV (reference sequence). The CDR3 runs to 13 residues. In DNA, the CDR3 is TGTGCCAGCAGTCTGACAGGACACTATGGCTACACCTTC. It translates to CASSLTGHYGYTF.

The CDR3 protein is CASSESGGDYEQYF. The CDR3 DNA reads TGTGCCAGCAGTGAGAGCGGGGGGGACTACGAGCAGTACTTC. The chain has TRBV25-1 and TRBJ2-7, with TRBD2 identical over 10 bases. CDR1 is MGHDK and CDR2 is SYGVNS in the germline V gene. This CDR3 has 14 amino acids. J gave up 3 bases and V 3 bases, and 2 bases lay outside the gene matches.

The CDR3 reads CASSSGTVLLYEQYF. The CDR3 region has the DNA TGTGCCAGCAGCAGCGGGACAGTCCTCCTCTACGAGCAGTACTTC. The rearrangement joins TRBV5-4 to TRBJ2-7; either TRBD1 or TRBD2 may supply D (7 bases each). Looked up from germline, CDR1 is SGHNT and CDR2 is YYREEE (reference sequence). The CDR3 spans 15 residues. V shed 4 bases and J shed 3 bases, with 17 bases lying between them.

V gene TRBV5-1 combines with J gene TRBJ2-5; possibly TRBD1 or TRBD2 for D (5 bases each). The CDR3 totals 14 residues. V was shortened by 0 bases and J by 2 bases, with 8 bases between the two germline ends. Germline CDR1 and CDR2: SGHRS and YFSETQ. Here the CDR3 DNA reads TGCGCCAGCAGCTTGGGGGGGTCTCAAGAGACCCAGTACTTC. This gives the protein CASSLGGSQETQYF.

The chain is built from TRBV29-1 and TRBJ2-2, with D possibly being TRBD1 or TRBD2 (5 bases each). CDR3 length: 12 residues. Germline CDR1 is SQVTM and CDR2 is ANQGSEA. The V gene lost 6 bases and the J gene lost 2 bases, with 7 bases spanning the gap. The chain's CDR3 is CSVWDNTGELFF. CDR3 sequence (DNA): TGCAGCGTCTGGGACAACACCGGGGAGCTGTTTTTT.

V and J are TRBV7-9 and TRBJ2-5; 8 bases are a match to TRBD1. The length of the CDR3 is 14 residues. The V segment lost 5 bases and the J segment 5 bases; nucleotides outside the gene matches: 7. The germline V gene encodes CDR1 SEHNR and CDR2 FQNEAQ (reference sequence). The CDR3 DNA sequence: TGTGCCAGCAGCCTCGGACAGGGCTGGGAGACCCAGTACTTC. Protein product: CASSLGQGWETQYF.

The genes are TRBV30 and TRBJ1-4; D unclear. The germline gives CDR1 GTSNPN, CDR2 SVGIG (reference sequence). The CDR3 consists of 14 residues. The V end was cut by 6 bases, the J end by 5 bases, with 16 bases between. CDR3: CACGPGSGNEKLFF. For the CDR3, the DNA is TGTGCCTGCGGCCCTGGCAGCGGAAATGAAAAACTGTTTTTT.